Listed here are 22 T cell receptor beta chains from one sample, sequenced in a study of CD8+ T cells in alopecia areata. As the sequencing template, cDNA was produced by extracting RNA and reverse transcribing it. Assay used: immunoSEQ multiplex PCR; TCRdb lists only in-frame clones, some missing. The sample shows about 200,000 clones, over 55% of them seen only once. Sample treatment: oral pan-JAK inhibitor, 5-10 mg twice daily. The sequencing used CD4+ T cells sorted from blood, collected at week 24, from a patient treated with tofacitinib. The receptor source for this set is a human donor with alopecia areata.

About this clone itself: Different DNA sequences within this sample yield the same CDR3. The CDR3 nucleotides are TGCAGTGCGTACCAAGAGACCCAGTACTTC. It codes for CSAYQETQYF. The chain recombines TRBV20-1 with TRBJ2-5, with no clear D. CDR1 is DFQATT and CDR2 is SNEGSKA in the germline V gene (reference sequence). With 6 bases removed from V and 0 bases from J, the gap between germline ends came to 2 bases. This CDR3 has 10 residues.

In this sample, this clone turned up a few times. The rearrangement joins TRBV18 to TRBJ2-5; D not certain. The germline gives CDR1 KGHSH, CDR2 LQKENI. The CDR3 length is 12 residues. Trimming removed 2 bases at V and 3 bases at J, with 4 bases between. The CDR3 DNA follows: TGTGCCAGCTCACCAGGGAAAGAGACCCAGTACTTC. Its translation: CASSPGKETQYF.

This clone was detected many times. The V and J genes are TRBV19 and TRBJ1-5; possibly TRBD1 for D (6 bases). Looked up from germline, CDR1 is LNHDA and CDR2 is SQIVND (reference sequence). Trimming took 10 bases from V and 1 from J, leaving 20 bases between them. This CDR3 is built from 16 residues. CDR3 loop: CATKSPGHESNQPQHF. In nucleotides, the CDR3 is TGTGCCACCAAGTCGCCGGGACATGAGAGCAATCAGCCCCAGCATTTT.

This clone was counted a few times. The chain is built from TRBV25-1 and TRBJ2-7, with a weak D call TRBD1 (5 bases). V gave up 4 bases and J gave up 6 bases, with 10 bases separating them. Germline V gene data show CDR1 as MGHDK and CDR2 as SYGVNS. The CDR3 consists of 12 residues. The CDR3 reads CASSASRGEQYF. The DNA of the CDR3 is TGTGCCAGCAGTGCAAGTAGGGGCGAGCAGTACTTC.

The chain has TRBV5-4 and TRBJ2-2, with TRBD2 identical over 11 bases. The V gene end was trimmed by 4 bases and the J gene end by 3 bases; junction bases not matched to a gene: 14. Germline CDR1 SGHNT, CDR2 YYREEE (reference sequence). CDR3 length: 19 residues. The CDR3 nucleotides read TGTGCCAGCAGCGCACAGGGTCCTAGCGGGGGGCGTCACACCGGGGAGCTGTTTTTT. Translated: CASSAQGPSGGRHTGELFF.

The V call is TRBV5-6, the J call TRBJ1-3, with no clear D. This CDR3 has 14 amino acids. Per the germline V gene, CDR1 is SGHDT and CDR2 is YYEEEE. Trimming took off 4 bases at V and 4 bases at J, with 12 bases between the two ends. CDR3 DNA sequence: TGTGCCAGCAGCGATTTGACCCTGGGAAACACCATATATTTT. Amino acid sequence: CASSDLTLGNTIYF. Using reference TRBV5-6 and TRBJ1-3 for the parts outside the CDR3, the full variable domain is DAGVTQSPTHLIKTRGQQVTLRCSPKSGHDTVSWYQQALGQGPQFIFQYYEEEERQRGNFPDRFSGHQFPNYSSELNVNALLLGDSALYLCASSDLTLGNTIYFGEGSWLTVV.

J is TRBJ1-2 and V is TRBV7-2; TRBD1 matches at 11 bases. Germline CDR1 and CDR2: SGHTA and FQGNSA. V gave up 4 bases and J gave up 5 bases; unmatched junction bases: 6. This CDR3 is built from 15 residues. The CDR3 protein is CASSSTGTGGYGYTF. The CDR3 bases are TGTGCCAGCAGCTCAACCGGGACAGGGGGTTATGGCTACACCTTC.

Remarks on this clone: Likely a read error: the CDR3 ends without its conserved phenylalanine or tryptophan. CDR3 residues: CASSARQGMNTEAFL. The CDR3 nucleotides are TGTGCCAGCAGCGCAAGACAGGGGATGAACACTGAAGCTTTCCTT. V is TRBV9 and J is TRBJ1-1; 8 bases align to TRBD1. CDR1 SGDLS and CDR2 YYNGEE come from the germline V gene. The CDR3 consists of 15 residues. After removal of 3 bases from V and 0 bases from J, the junction contained 4 bases not matched to a gene.

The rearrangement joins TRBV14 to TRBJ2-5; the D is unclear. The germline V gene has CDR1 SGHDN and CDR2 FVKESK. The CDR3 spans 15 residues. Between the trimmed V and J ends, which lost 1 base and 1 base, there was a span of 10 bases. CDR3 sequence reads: CASSQAEQIQETQYF. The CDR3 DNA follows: TGTGCCAGCAGCCAAGCGGAACAAATCCAAGAGACCCAGTACTTC.

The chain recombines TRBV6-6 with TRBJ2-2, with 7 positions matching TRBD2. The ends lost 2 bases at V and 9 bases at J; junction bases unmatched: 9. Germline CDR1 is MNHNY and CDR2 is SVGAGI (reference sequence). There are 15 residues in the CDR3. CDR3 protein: CASSYRGGGKRELFF. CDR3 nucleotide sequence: TGTGCCAGCAGTTACCGGGGCGGGGGAAAACGGGAGCTGTTTTTT.

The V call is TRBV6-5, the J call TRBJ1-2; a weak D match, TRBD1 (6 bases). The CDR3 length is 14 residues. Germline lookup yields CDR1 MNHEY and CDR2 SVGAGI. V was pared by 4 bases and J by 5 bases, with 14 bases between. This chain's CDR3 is CASSSNRVEYGYTF. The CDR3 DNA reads TGTGCCAGCAGTTCAAACAGGGTAGAGTATGGCTACACCTTC.

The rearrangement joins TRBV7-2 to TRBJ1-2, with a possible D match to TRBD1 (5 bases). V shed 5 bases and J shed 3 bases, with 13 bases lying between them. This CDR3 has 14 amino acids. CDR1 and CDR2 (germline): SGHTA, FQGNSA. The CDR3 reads CASSTFLGDYGYTF. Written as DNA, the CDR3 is TGTGCCAGCAGCACCTTCCTGGGGGACTATGGCTACACCTTC.

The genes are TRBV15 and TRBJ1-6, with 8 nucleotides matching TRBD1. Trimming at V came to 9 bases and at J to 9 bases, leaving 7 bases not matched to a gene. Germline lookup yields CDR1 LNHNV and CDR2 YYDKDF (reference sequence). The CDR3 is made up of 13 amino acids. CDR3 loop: CATSQGAASPLHF. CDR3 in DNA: TGTGCCACGAGTCAGGGGGCGGCTTCACCCCTCCACTTT.

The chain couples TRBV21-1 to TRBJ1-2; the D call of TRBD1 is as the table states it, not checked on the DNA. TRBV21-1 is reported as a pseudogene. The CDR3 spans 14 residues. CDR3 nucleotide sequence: TGTGCCAGCAGCAAACACAGGGTAGGATATGGCTACACCTTC. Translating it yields CASSKHRVGYGYTF.

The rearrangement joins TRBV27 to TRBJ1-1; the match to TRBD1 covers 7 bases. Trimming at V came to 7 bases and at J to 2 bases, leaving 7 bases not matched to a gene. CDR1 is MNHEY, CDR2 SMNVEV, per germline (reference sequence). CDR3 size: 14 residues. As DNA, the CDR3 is TGTGCCAGCAATCACAGGGGCCTCAACACTGAAGCTTTCTTT. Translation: CASNHRGLNTEAFF.

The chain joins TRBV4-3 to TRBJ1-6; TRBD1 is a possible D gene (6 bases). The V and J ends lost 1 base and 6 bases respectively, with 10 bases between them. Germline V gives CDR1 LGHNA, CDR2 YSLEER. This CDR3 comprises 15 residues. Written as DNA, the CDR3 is TGCGCCAGCAGCCAAGCCGACAGGTTTAATTCACCCCTCCACTTT. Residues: CASSQADRFNSPLHF.

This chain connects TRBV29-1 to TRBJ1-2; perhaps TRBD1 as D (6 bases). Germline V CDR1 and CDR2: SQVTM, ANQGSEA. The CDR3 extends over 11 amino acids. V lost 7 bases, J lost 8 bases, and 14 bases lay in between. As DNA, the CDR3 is TGCAGCGGGGAACAGGGAAGCGGCTACACCTTC. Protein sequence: CSGEQGSGYTF. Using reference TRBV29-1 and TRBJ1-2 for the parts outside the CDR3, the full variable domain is SAVISQKPSRDICQRGTSLTIQCQVDSQVTMMFWYRQQPGQSLTLIATANQGSEATYESGFVIDKFPISRPNLTFSTLTVSNMSPEDSSIYLCSGEQGSGYTFGSGTRLTVV.

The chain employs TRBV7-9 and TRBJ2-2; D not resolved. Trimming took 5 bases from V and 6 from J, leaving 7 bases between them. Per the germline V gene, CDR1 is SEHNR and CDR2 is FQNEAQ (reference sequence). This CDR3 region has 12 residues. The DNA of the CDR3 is TGTGCCAGCAGCATAGGGCCCGGGGAGCTGTTTTTT. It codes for CASSIGPGELFF.

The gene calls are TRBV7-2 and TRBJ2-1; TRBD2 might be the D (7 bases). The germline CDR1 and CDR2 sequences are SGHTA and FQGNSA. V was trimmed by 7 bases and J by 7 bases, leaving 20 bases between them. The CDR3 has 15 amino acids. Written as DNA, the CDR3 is TGTGCCAGCATCCAAAGGGGGGGCCGGTGGAATGAGCAGTTCTTC. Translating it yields CASIQRGGRWNEQFF.

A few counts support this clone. This CDR3 reads CASSIATSGDTGELFF. The CDR3 bases are TGCGCCAGCAGCATCGCGACTAGCGGGGATACCGGGGAGCTGTTTTTT. The chain has TRBV5-1 and TRBJ2-2; 11 bases fit TRBD2. Trimming cost V 4 bases and J 5 bases; bases outside gene matches: 7. Per the germline V gene, CDR1 is SGHRS and CDR2 is YFSETQ. The CDR3 totals 16 residues.

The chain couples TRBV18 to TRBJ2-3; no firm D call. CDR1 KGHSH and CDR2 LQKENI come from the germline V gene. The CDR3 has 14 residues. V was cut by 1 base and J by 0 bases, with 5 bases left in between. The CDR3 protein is CASSPRPSTDTQYF. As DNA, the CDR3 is TGTGCCAGCTCACCACGACCGAGCACAGATACGCAGTATTTT. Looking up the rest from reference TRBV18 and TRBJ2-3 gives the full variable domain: NAGVMQNPRHLVRRRGQEARLRCSPMKGHSHVYWYRQLPEEGLKFMVYLQKENIIDESGMPKERFSAEFPKEGPSILRIQQVVRGDSAAYFCASSPRPSTDTQYFGPGTRLTVL.

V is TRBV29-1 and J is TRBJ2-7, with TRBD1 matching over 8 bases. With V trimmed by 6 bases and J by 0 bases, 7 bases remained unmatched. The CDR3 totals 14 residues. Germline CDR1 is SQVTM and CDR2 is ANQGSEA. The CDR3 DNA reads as TGCAGCGTATCCGGACAGGGAAGCTCCTACGAGCAGTACTTC. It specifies CSVSGQGSSYEQYF.